A single sample gave rise to the 22 T cell receptor beta chains below, sequenced in a study of Ad26.COV2.S vaccination and SARS-CoV-2 variants. Treatment here: 15 to 20 received Ad26.COV2.S at low or high dose, single or two shots; about 5 received placebo; per-sample allocation not given. Specimens were obtained on day 63 following the first vaccine or placebo injection. Sequencing was performed with immunoSEQ multiplex PCR; in TCRdb, only in-frame clones are kept and a portion is missing. The table records about 410,000 clones, about nine tenths of them present only once. This material consisted of peripheral blood, taken in a trial of Ad26.COV2.S vaccine versus placebo. The receptors originated from a person between 18 and 60 years old who received the Ad26.COV2.S COVID-19 vaccine or a placebo.

The genes are TRBV4-1 and TRBJ2-1; possible D gene TRBD1, 6 bases. The CDR3 is made up of 15 amino acids. V was cut by 3 bases and J by 5 bases, with 14 bases left in between. Germline V gene lookup returns CDR1 MGHRA and CDR2 YSYEKL. Written as DNA, the CDR3 is TGCGCCAGCAGCCAGCTACTGGACAGCAACAATGAGCAGTTCTTC. Translated: CASSQLLDSNNEQFF.

This clone was observed a single time. The chain employs TRBV5-1 and TRBJ1-3; D may be TRBD1 (6 bases). Trimming stripped 4 bases from V and 2 bases from J, with 13 bases between. This CDR3 spans 15 amino acids. Germline V lookup: CDR1 SGHRS, CDR2 YFSETQ. The CDR3: CASSPSGTTGNTIYF. The CDR3 DNA is TGCGCCAGCAGCCCGTCCGGGACAACTGGAAACACCATATATTTT.

The gene calls are TRBV6-1 and TRBJ2-2; 10 bases map to TRBD2. CDR1 and CDR2 from the germline V gene are MNHNS and SASEGT. This CDR3 has 16 residues. J lost 4 bases, V lost 2 bases, and 4 bases had no gene match. The CDR3 here is CASSELAGDLTGELFF. CDR3 DNA: TGTGCCAGCAGTGAACTAGCGGGAGATCTCACCGGGGAGCTGTTTTTT.

This chain uses TRBV13 with TRBJ2-3, with 9 nucleotides matching TRBD2. The V gene end was trimmed by 3 bases and the J gene end by 1 base; junction bases not matched to a gene: 11. The CDR3 has 18 residues. CDR1 is PRHDT, CDR2 FYEKMQ, per germline (reference sequence). The CDR3: CASSFGLAGEKRTDTQYF. CDR3 nucleotides: TGTGCCAGCAGCTTTGGGTTAGCGGGAGAGAAACGCACAGATACGCAGTATTTT.

The chain joins TRBV3-1 (or the pseudogene TRBV3-2) to TRBJ2-1; no reliable D call. Trimming took 4 bases from V and 6 from J, leaving 16 bases between them. The CDR3 length is 15 residues. Germline values: CDR1 LGHDT, CDR2 YNNKEL (reference sequence). Here the CDR3 DNA reads TGTGCCAGCAGCCTTAACCACGTTCAACTCAATGAGCAGTTCTTC. This encodes CASSLNHVQLNEQFF.

The V gene is TRBV6-1, the J gene TRBJ2-1; a possible D gene is TRBD1 (6 bases). This CDR3 spans 18 amino acids. CDR1 MNHNS and CDR2 SASEGT come from the germline V gene. V was trimmed by 0 bases and J by 8 bases, leaving 23 bases between them. The CDR3 sequence is CASSEAPPRGGRGHEQFF. The CDR3, as DNA: TGTGCCAGCAGTGAAGCGCCACCTCGGGGTGGCAGGGGTCATGAGCAGTTCTTC.

This clone was seen once. The V and J genes are TRBV28 and TRBJ2-2; 10 positions agree with TRBD2. Germline trimming cut 5 bases from V and 6 bases from J; bases unmatched to any gene: 6. The germline CDR1 and CDR2 sequences are MDHEN and SYDVKM. This CDR3 has 15 amino acids. The CDR3 protein is CASSLLAGVSGELFF. In nucleotides, the CDR3 is TGTGCCAGCAGTCTGCTAGCGGGAGTGTCCGGGGAGCTGTTTTTT.

A single count supports this clone. The chain couples TRBV5-4 to TRBJ2-1; D tentatively reads TRBD1 or TRBD2 (5 bases each). The CDR3 runs to 16 residues. Trimming took 4 bases from V and 0 from J, leaving 14 bases between them. Germline V gene data show CDR1 as SGHNT and CDR2 as YYREEE (reference sequence). CDR3 coding DNA: TGTGCCAGCAGCGGGGGACCGTCAGTCTCCTACAATGAGCAGTTCTTC. Translated, it gives CASSGGPSVSYNEQFF. Full variable domain (outside the CDR3, taken from reference TRBV5-4 and TRBJ2-1): ETGVTQSPTHLIKTRGQQVTLRCSSQSGHNTVSWYQQALGQGPQFIFQYYREEENGRGNFPPRFSGLQFPNYSSELNVNALELDDSALYLCASSGGPSVSYNEQFFGPGTRLTVL.

The gene calls are TRBV5-1 and TRBJ2-1; possibly TRBD1 for D (6 bases). V was cut by 1 base and J by 4 bases, with 15 bases left in between. This CDR3 spans 16 amino acids. Germline V lookup: CDR1 SGHRS, CDR2 YFSETQ. The CDR3 sequence is CASSLPQGTTYNEQFF. The DNA for the CDR3 is TGCGCCAGCAGCTTGCCCCAGGGGACAACTTACAATGAGCAGTTCTTC.

V and J are TRBV28 and TRBJ1-3; TRBD1 matches 7 bases. After removal of 5 bases from V and 0 bases from J, the junction contained 7 bases not matched to a gene. CDR3 length equals 16 residues. Germline V CDR1 and CDR2: MDHEN, SYDVKM. CDR3 nucleotides: TGTGCCAGCAGTCCCGCCAGGGGGTACTCTGGAAACACCATATATTTT. Translated, it gives CASSPARGYSGNTIYF.

In its sample, this clone was seen once. The chain uses TRBV7-3 and TRBJ2-1; D might be TRBD2 (5 bases). Trimming stripped 2 bases from V and 7 bases from J, with 12 bases between. The length of the CDR3 is 14 residues. The germline V gene has CDR1 SGHTA and CDR2 FQGTGA. Here the CDR3 DNA reads TGTGCCAGCAGCTTAGGTCGCGGGCAGAATGAGCAGTTCTTC. Translated: CASSLGRGQNEQFF.

This rearrangement joins TRBV6-1 to TRBJ2-1; 9 bases agree with TRBD2. Germline loops: CDR1 MNHNS, CDR2 SASEGT. There are 15 residues in the CDR3. Trimming cost V 3 bases and J 5 bases; bases outside gene matches: 5. CDR3 DNA: TGTGCCAGCAGTGATATTGCGGGAGGGCACAATGAGCAGTTCTTC. It encodes CASSDIAGGHNEQFF.

The chain employs TRBV3-1 (or the pseudogene TRBV3-2) and TRBJ2-3, with unresolved D. CDR3 length: 15 residues. The V end was cut by 1 base, the J end by 4 bases, with 12 bases between. The germline V gene has CDR1 LGHDT and CDR2 YNNKEL (reference sequence). In DNA form, the CDR3 reads TGTGCCAGCAGCCAAGTTGGTAGCAACGCAGATACGCAGTATTTT. Its translation is CASSQVGSNADTQYF.

For the CDR3, the DNA is TGTGCCAGTAGGTGGTTCAACGAGCAGTACTTC. It translates to CASRWFNEQYF. This chain links TRBV19 with TRBJ2-7; D is unclear. This CDR3 is 11 amino acids long. CDR1 and CDR2 from the germline V gene are LNHDA and SQIVND (reference sequence). Trimming took off 6 bases at V and 5 bases at J, with 8 bases between the two ends.

The chain is built from TRBV19 and TRBJ2-5, with D tentatively TRBD2 (6 bases). The CDR3 runs to 15 residues. Trimming shortened V by 0 bases and J by 5 bases, and 13 bases separated the two germline ends. CDR1 and CDR2 from the germline V gene are LNHDA and SQIVND (reference sequence). CDR3: CASSIEGGIYETQYF. The CDR3 DNA follows: TGTGCCAGTAGTATAGAGGGCGGGATCTATGAGACCCAGTACTTC.

The chain is built from TRBV14 and TRBJ2-1, with TRBD2 identical over 13 bases. Germline assignment: CDR1 SGHDN and CDR2 FVKESK. The length of the CDR3 is 18 residues. The junction had 10 bases not matched to a gene; V was cut back by 1 base and J by 7 bases. CDR3 sequence: CASSQGFPGLAGWNEQFF. The DNA of the CDR3 is TGTGCCAGCAGCCAAGGGTTCCCGGGACTAGCGGGATGGAATGAGCAGTTCTTC.

The chain carries TRBV19 and TRBJ1-1; no firm D call. Germline CDR1 is LNHDA and CDR2 is SQIVND (reference sequence). V lost 5 bases and J 3 bases, leaving 7 bases between the germline ends. The CDR3 totals 12 residues. CDR3 protein: CASSGGDTEAFF. Written as DNA, the CDR3 is TGTGCCAGTAGTGGCGGGGACACTGAAGCTTTCTTT.

The gene calls are TRBV24-1 and TRBJ2-7; D not resolved. Trimming cost V 5 bases and J 1 base, with 8 bases left between them. Looked up from germline, CDR1 is KGHDR and CDR2 is SFDVKD. The CDR3 has 13 residues. CDR3 protein: CATSAPVSYEQYF. The CDR3 DNA sequence: TGTGCCACCAGTGCTCCGGTTTCCTACGAGCAGTACTTC.

The chain recombines TRBV29-1 with TRBJ1-3, with D unclear. V was trimmed by 5 bases and J by 3 bases, leaving 5 bases between them. The germline V gene has CDR1 SQVTM and CDR2 ANQGSEA. The CDR3 consists of 11 residues. CDR3 sequence reads: CSVTLGNTIYF. The CDR3 DNA sequence: TGCAGCGTTACGCTTGGAAACACCATATATTTT.

A single count supports this clone. This chain joins TRBV2 and TRBJ2-5; D ambiguous. Trimming cost V 6 bases and J 7 bases, with 12 bases left between them. Germline loops: CDR1 SNHLY, CDR2 FYNNEI. This CDR3 comprises 12 residues. Here the CDR3 DNA reads TGTGCCAGCAGCCAAGAGAAGGTGACCCAGTACTTC. This translates into CASSQEKVTQYF.

The gene calls are TRBV6-5 and TRBJ1-1; no reliable D call. Germline V gene data show CDR1 as MNHEY and CDR2 as SVGAGI. The CDR3 extends over 15 amino acids. V was shortened by 8 bases and J by 5 bases, with 21 bases between the two germline ends. This CDR3 is CASRSAFHTSTEAFF. In DNA, the CDR3 is TGTGCCAGCCGATCCGCTTTCCACACTTCTACTGAAGCTTTCTTT.

This chain uses TRBV4-1 with TRBJ1-4; tentatively, D is TRBD1 (6 bases). Per germline, CDR1 MGHRA and CDR2 YSYEKL. The CDR3 consists of 14 residues. The ends were cut back, 0 bases at V and 8 bases at J, with 10 bases in the middle. The CDR3 coding sequence is TGCGCCAGCAGCCAAGATAGTAGGGGGGAAAAACTGTTTTTT. It yields the protein CASSQDSRGEKLFF.